The source of this TCR beta chain is a study of cytomegalovirus exposure and HLA in healthy donors (dated by TCRdb to the late 2010s). For the study in its entirety: An earlier analysis of under 600 of the donors reported 250 to 350 Gb of sequence data and about 100 million unique TCR beta sequences from 150 million to 200 million T cells. An early release covering 550 to 650 HLA-typed donors comprised 250 to 350 gigabases of sequencing data and tens of millions of unique TCR sequences. Among the approximately 400 genotyped donors, 75% to 90% belonged to the genetic ancestry cluster associated with self-reported Caucasian donors. The study aimed to test whether signatures of past pathogen exposure could be identified by cataloging public T cell receptors. Using immunosequencing, the study profiled T cell repertoires from about 610 subjects and related those repertoires to cytomegalovirus serostatus. Along with the roughly 670-subject first cohort, a separate validation cohort of over a hundred different subjects was used. To predict cytomegalovirus infection status, the study brought together high-throughput TCR immunosequencing, statistical association of individual TCRs with disease status, and machine learning. A later analysis re-analyzed previously published TCR beta repertoires from 600 to 850 donors and added high-resolution HLA genotyping to study TCR occurrence patterns. In the later analysis, no new phenotypic data were used to find candidate immune exposures; instead, reliance was placed on TCR beta sequences and their occurrence across donors. An earlier analysis of approximately 580 of the donors used high-throughput TCR beta sequencing to judge whether each TCR beta V gene segment behaved as functional or pseudogenic. Donor age, sex, ethnicity and CMV serostatus were compiled together with the repertoire data. In a later genetic analysis, genome-wide SNP genotypes for about 55% of the 666 donors were used, and that subset was treated as a discovery cohort. All discovery cohort repertoires had been generated on a single sequencing platform. HLA typing covered class I and class II loci at four-digit resolution. The number of typed donors differed by locus: about 629-630 for A, B, C, DRB1 and DQB1; approximately 540 for DQA1; approximately 600 for DPA1; and some 450 for DPB1. About five DR-DQ haplotypes were treated as single units for association and clustering because of strong linkage in the cohort. Across approximately 400 genotyped donors of the cohort, an average of about 200,000 unique TCR beta nucleotide sequences per donor were sequenced, and 15% to 20% of those sequences were non-productive. Paper-wide results and their limitations: When HLA alleles, especially DR and DQ, strongly co-occurred, TCR associations were difficult to assign to individual alleles. In a later analysis, some 18,000 TCR beta sequences were associated with specific HLA alleles at a false discovery rate of 0.05. In both the original and validation cohorts, the classifier was reported to diagnose cytomegalovirus status with high specificity and sensitivity. A further reported finding was that TCR beta sequences accurately predicted the HLA-A and HLA-B alleles for most subjects in the first cohort. In a later analysis, TCR association rates were found to vary across HLA loci, with the most associated TCRs seen for DRB1 alleles and the fewest for HLA-C alleles. The authors suggested that the approach could potentially be generalized to other disease states and immunological phenotypes. Because HLA typing was missing for some donors at each locus, association tests included only the typed subset. In a later genetic analysis, fewer N-insertions in productive TCRs were reported among donors in an Asian-associated ancestry cluster than the roughly 700-donor mean. V-gene and J-gene trimming of TCR beta chains was associated with a missense DCLRE1C variant in a later genetic analysis, and the association was replicated in an independent cohort. Because counts were too low, some 17 rarely observed V segments, including chromosome 9 orphons, were excluded from the earlier analysis of several hundred of the donors. Some IMGT-functional V segments, including TRBV6-2 and TRBV6-3, could not be distinguished by the 87-base-pair reads and were therefore excluded. Several of the top co-occurrence clusters appeared to be linked to parvovirus B19, influenza, CMV and Epstein-Barr virus, according to a later analysis. The presence/absence analyses assumed that sequencing depth was roughly uniform across donors, and that assumption may not be true. A group of highly shared sequence variants was considered likely to be a technical artifact of the sequencing pipeline. Compared with equally common non-associated chains, HLA-associated TCR beta chains in a later analysis were more clonally expanded and had lower generation probabilities. The cohort was sequenced for TCR beta chains only, and without alpha or paired-chain data the features that could be detected were limited. In vitro tests confirmed that a few of the cytomegalovirus-associated TCR beta chains recognize cytomegalovirus antigens. A total of 150 or so TCR beta chains were listed by the study as associated with cytomegalovirus. Most TCR sequences were seen in very few donors, while some public TCRs were found in many individuals. Broadly in line with IMGT annotations, most TCR beta V segments showed up in productive rearrangements about 87% or about 30% of the time in an earlier analysis of 450 to 750 of the donors. In a later analysis, most CMV-associated TCR beta chains were found to appear HLA-restricted, with HLA associations seemingly driven largely by CMV exposure. For the cohort, immune exposure information was limited to CMV serostatus. Correlated functional status among segregating V segments might reflect linkage disequilibrium, but an unknown experimental factor could not be ruled out.

V ends up 6 bases short and J 2 bases short, with an unmatched junction base count of 6. Taken from the germline V gene, the CDR1 and CDR2 loops are MDHEN and SYDVKM. The CDR3 has 16 amino acids, counting the end cysteine and phenylalanine. The kept DNA is CDR3 alone, 48 bases in frame from the first base. Of note for this clone: Its specific antigen is unknown. No much larger clonotype is one base removed from it; base qualities were not supplied.

The library was made by the immunoSEQ multiplex PCR assay. The multiplex PCR relied on a mix of 60 forward primers for TCR Vbeta segments and 13 reverse primers for TCR Jbeta segments. A multiplex PCR assay on genomic DNA amplified the CDR3 region of rearranged TCR beta genes. On the Illumina HiSeq System, the amplified TCR beta libraries were sequenced as 87-base-pair reads. In the paper's pipeline: In a later analysis, 80 million or so unique TCR beta chains were counted across the approximately 640 repertoires, and around 11 million of these chains were shared by at least two donors. A nearest-neighbor algorithm error-corrected the raw reads and collapsed the reads into unique sequences, merging closely related sequences to remove PCR and sequencing errors. CDR3 sequences were aligned to IMGT reference sequences to assign V, D and J gene segments. For a sequence to be retained, a match of at least six nucleotides to both a V gene segment and a J gene segment was required. Rearrangements were called productive when the CDR3 lacked stop codons and stayed in frame with V and J; all others were non-productive. CDR3 was defined according to IMGT convention as the region running from the second conserved V-encoded cysteine to the conserved J-encoded phenylalanine. Sequences without an unambiguous match to a single V gene segment were excluded from the earlier analysis of 587 of the donors. An earlier analysis of 587 of the donors classified V segments as functional when productive rearrangements were above 56.7% and as segregating when the standard deviation between donors was above 5%. A statistical classification framework was built for diagnosing cytomegalovirus status from the catalog of TCR beta chain sequences. In a later analysis, TCR nucleotide sequences were compared against IMGT/GENE-DB human TR gene sequences so that V and J genes could be assigned. Using the TCRdist pipeline, a later analysis assigned CDR3 sequences along with most-parsimonious VDJ recombination scenarios. In a later analysis, each TCR beta chain was defined by its CDR3 amino acid sequence together with its V-gene family, and reads without a unique V-gene family were excluded. A later analysis removed nearly 600 highly shared, low-generation-probability nucleotide sequences to deal with suspected cross-contamination and a sequencing artifact. In a later analysis, a clonal expansion index for each public chain was calculated from normalized within-repertoire ranks of inferred template counts. In a later analysis, generation probabilities were computed using a VDJ recombination model fitted to out-of-frame rearrangements, and the results were checked against IGoR. In a later analysis, TCR-TCR, TCR-HLA and TCR-CMV co-occurrence was scored with hypergeometric tests, and a repertoire-size bias correction was applied to TCR pairs. To estimate false discovery rates, a later analysis permuted the HLA or CMV assignments 20 times. In a later analysis, co-occurring TCRs were grouped using DBSCAN, and TCRdist sequence similarity was added for clustering within HLA-allele-positive subsets. Co-occurrence clustering excluded repertoires with fewer than 30,000 or more than 120,000 public chains, plus five with anomalous nucleotide sharing. The immuneACCESS repertoire file appears here via TCRdb, limited to in-frame rearrangements. These files lack a portion of the clones; in checked studies, under half of the deficit traces to unresolved V genes, and the cause of the others is not known. The DNA gave D and trimming, while V, J and clone size come from that table. This sample gives over 150,000 clones in total; 79% of them show up just once. Together, the top ten hold roughly 1.5% of the sample.

In total, around 600 healthy bone marrow donors made up the cohort. Cohort members were all nominally healthy when sampled, although unrecorded immune exposures were likely present. The donor was CMV seronegative and belonged to the group of around 350 seronegative cohort members. A peripheral blood sample was provided by each donor, and peripheral blood mononuclear cells were used for TCR beta sequencing. Genomic DNA was extracted from the blood cell samples with the Qiagen DNeasy Blood Extraction Kit. Material for sequencing was PBMCs. The receptor was isolated from a young woman in good health and CMV-seronegative. The chain is made from TRBV28 and TRBJ2-2; 10 junctional bases match TRBD2. The base sequence is TGTGCCAGCAGCCTCACTAGCGGGGCTAACACCGGGGAGCTGTTTTTT. Its coded protein is CASSLTSGANTGELFF.